Presented here are 9 T cell receptor beta chains from one specimen sequenced in a study of OX40 agonist ivuxolimab in advanced cancers. The table came from immunoSEQ multiplex PCR; TCRdb's copy has only in-frame clones and leaves some out. The sample shows tens of thousands of clones, about 90% of them seen only once. Sequences were derived from CD4+ or CD8+ T cells sorted from blood, sampled in a trial of the OX40 agonist ivuxolimab. The source is an adult with an advanced solid tumor such as melanoma, head and neck, liver or kidney cancer.

This clone appeared once. The J gene is TRBJ2-2, the V gene TRBV9; 9 bases fit TRBD2. This CDR3 is built from 18 residues. Germline CDR1 is SGDLS and CDR2 is YYNGEE. With 8 bases clipped from V and 6 bases from J, the junction kept 20 bases outside the gene matches. Here the CDR3 DNA reads TGTGCCAGGGGCCTGACCCACCGCCGGGAGCGGGAGGCCGGGGAGCTGTTTTTT. It specifies CARGLTHRREREAGELFF.

The chain joins TRBV11-3 to TRBJ1-4; D gene unclear. CDR3 length: 13 residues. V shed 5 bases and J shed 4 bases, with 8 bases lying between them. Germline CDR1 reads SGHNT; CDR2 reads YENEEA. The CDR3 is CASSEVFNEKLFF. CDR3 nucleotides: TGTGCCAGCAGCGAGGTTTTTAATGAAAAACTGTTTTTT.

The V call is TRBV28, the J call TRBJ2-3; D uncertain. Germline CDR1 reads MDHEN; CDR2 reads SYDVKM. Trimming left V 2 bases short and J 6 bases short, with 12 bases between. The CDR3 runs to 14 residues. CDR3 protein: CASSLPGSRDTQYF. CDR3 DNA sequence: TGTGCCAGCAGTTTACCGGGTAGTAGGGATACGCAGTATTTT. The full variable domain, completed using reference TRBV28 and TRBJ2-3, is DVKVTQSSRYLVKRTGEKVFLECVQDMDHENMFWYRQDPGLGLRLIYFSYDVKMKEKGDIPEGYSVSREKKERFSLILESASTNQTSMYLCASSLPGSRDTQYFGPGTRLTVL.

The chain couples TRBV12-5 to TRBJ2-3, with D possibly being TRBD2 (6 bases). Per germline, CDR1 LGHNT and CDR2 FRNRAP. The CDR3 sequence is 14 residues long. The V end lost 1 base, the J end lost 2 bases, and 7 bases lay between the germline ends. Here the CDR3 reads CASGLGTNTDTQYF. The DNA of the CDR3 is TGTGCTAGTGGTTTGGGGACTAACACAGATACGCAGTATTTT.

This clone was counted once. V and J are TRBV19 and TRBJ1-2, with 7 bases aligning to TRBD1. The CDR3 is 13 amino acids. Per the germline V gene, CDR1 is LNHDA and CDR2 is SQIVND (reference sequence). Unmatched junction bases numbered 6, after V lost 7 bases and J lost 4 bases. The CDR3 is CASTPGQLYGYTF. In DNA, the CDR3 is TGTGCCAGTACCCCGGGACAGCTCTATGGCTACACCTTC.

Written as DNA, the CDR3 is TGTGCCAGCAGCCGACTAGCGGGCTCCGATACGCAGTATTTT. Protein product: CASSRLAGSDTQYF. The rearrangement joins TRBV7-2 to TRBJ2-3, with 10 bases fitting TRBD2. The CDR3 is 14 residues long. Germline trimming cut 5 bases from V and 6 bases from J; bases unmatched to any gene: 5. The germline V gene encodes CDR1 SGHTA and CDR2 FQGNSA.

The chain employs TRBV5-6 and TRBJ2-1, with D unclear. With 0 bases removed from V and 2 bases from J, the gap between germline ends came to 9 bases. The CDR3 has 15 residues. Germline V gene sequence: CDR1 SGHDT, CDR2 YYEEEE. The CDR3 here is CASSLGSNTYNEQFF. The CDR3 nucleotides are TGTGCCAGCAGCTTGGGGTCTAACACCTACAATGAGCAGTTCTTC.

The rearrangement links TRBV18 to TRBJ2-5; D perhaps matches TRBD2 (5 bases). CDR1 and CDR2 from the germline V gene are KGHSH and LQKENI. This CDR3 contains 15 residues. V dropped 2 bases and J dropped 4 bases, with 14 bases sitting between them. For the CDR3, the DNA is TGTGCCAGCTCACCAGGGTCGGCTAGCACAGAGACCCAGTACTTC. Translation gives CASSPGSASTETQYF.

The chain carries TRBV11-3 and TRBJ2-3; D is unclear. Germline CDR1 SGHNT, CDR2 YENEEA. The V and J ends lost 1 base and 2 bases respectively, with 13 bases between them. The CDR3 has 16 residues. CDR3 DNA sequence: TGTGCCAGCAGCTTAGGTTTGTCCTCCTTCACAGATACGCAGTATTTT. Amino acids: CASSLGLSSFTDTQYF.